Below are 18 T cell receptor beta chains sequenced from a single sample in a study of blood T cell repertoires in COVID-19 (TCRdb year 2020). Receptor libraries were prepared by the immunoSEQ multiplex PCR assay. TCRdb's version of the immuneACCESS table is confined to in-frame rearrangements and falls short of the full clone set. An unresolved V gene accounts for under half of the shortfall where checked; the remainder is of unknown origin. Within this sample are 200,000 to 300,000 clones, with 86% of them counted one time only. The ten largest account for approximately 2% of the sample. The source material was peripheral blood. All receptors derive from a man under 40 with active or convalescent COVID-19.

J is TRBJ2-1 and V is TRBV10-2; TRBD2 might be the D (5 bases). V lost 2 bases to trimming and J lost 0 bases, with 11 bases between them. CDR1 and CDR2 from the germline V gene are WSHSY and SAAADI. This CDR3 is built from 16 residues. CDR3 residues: CASSEEGKRSYNEQFF. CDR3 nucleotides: TGCGCCAGCAGTGAGGAGGGAAAACGCTCCTACAATGAGCAGTTCTTC.

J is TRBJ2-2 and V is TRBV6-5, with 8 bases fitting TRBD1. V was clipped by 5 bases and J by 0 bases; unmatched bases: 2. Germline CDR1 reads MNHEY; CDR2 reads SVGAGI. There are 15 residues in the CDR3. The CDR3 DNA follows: TGTGCCAGCAGTACGACAGGGGCGAACACCGGGGAGCTGTTTTTT. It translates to CASSTTGANTGELFF.

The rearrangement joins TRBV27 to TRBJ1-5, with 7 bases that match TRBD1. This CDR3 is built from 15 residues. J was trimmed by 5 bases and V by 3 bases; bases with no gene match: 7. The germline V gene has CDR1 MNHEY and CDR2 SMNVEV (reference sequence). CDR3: CASSFLGDSHQPQHF. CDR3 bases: TGTGCCAGCAGTTTTTTAGGGGACAGTCATCAGCCCCAGCATTTT.

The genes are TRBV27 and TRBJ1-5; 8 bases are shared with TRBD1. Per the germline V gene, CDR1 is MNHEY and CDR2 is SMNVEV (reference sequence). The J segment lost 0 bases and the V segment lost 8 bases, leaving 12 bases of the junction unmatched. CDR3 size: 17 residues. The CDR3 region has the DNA TGTGCCAGCCGCAGGGGGCAGACACCCAGTAGCAATCAGCCCCAGCATTTT. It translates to CASRRGQTPSSNQPQHF.

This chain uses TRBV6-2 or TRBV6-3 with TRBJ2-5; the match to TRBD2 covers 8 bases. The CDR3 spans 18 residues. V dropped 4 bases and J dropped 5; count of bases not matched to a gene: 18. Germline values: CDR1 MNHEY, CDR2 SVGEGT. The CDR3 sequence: CASSLIPGLGPQGETQYF. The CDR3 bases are TGTGCCAGCAGTTTAATTCCGGGACTAGGGCCTCAGGGCGAGACCCAGTACTTC.

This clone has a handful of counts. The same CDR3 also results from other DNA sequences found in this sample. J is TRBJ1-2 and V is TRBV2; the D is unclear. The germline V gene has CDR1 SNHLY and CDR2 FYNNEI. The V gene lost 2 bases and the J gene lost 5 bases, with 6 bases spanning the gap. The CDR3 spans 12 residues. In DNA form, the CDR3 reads TGTGCCAGCAGTGAATCGGGTTATGGCTACACCTTC. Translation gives CASSESGYGYTF.

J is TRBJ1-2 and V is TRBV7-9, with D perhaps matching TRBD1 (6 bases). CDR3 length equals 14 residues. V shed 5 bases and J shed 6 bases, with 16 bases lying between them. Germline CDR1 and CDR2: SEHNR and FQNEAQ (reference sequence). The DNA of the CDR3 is TGTGCCAGCAGCACAATGAGCAGGGGCCATGGCTACACCTTC. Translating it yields CASSTMSRGHGYTF.

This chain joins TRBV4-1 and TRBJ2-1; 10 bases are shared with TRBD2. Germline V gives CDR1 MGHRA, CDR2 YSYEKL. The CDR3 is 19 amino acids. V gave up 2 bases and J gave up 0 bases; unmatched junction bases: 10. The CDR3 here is CASSQSISGGPSSYNEQFF. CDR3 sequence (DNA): TGCGCCAGCAGCCAAAGTATTAGCGGGGGGCCGAGCTCCTACAATGAGCAGTTCTTC.

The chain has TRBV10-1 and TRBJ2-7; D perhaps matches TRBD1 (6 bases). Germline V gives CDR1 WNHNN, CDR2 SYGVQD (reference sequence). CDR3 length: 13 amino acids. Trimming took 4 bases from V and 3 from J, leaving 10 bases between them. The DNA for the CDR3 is TGCGCCAGCAGTGCGGACAGCGGCTACGAGCAGTACTTC. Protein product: CASSADSGYEQYF.

In DNA form, the CDR3 reads TGCGCCAGCAGCTTGGTGGGGCAATCACCCCTCCACTTT. Its translation is CASSLVGQSPLHF. The chain links TRBV5-1 to TRBJ1-6, with a possible D match to TRBD1 (5 bases). Germline V gene data show CDR1 as SGHRS and CDR2 as YFSETQ. There are 13 residues in the CDR3. Trimming removed 0 bases at V and 10 bases at J, with 8 bases between.

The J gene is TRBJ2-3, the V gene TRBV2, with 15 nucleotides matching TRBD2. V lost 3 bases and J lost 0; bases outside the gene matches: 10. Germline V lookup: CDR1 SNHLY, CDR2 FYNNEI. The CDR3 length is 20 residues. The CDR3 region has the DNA TGTGCCAGCAGTGATCGTCCAGGGACTAGCGGGGGGAGCAGCACAGATACGCAGTATTTT. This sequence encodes CASSDRPGTSGGSSTDTQYF.

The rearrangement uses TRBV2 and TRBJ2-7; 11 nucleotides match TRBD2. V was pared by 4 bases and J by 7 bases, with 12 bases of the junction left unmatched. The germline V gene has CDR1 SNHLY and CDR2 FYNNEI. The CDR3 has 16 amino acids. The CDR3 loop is CASSAQGLAGGREQYF. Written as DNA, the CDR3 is TGTGCCAGCAGTGCACAGGGGCTAGCGGGGGGAAGGGAGCAGTACTTC.

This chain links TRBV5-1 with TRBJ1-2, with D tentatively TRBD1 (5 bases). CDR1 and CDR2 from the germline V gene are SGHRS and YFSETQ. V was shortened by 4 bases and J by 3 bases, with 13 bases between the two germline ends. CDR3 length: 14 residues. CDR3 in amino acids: CASSLFGGYYGYTF. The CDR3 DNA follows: TGCGCCAGCAGCCTCTTCGGGGGGTACTATGGCTACACCTTC.

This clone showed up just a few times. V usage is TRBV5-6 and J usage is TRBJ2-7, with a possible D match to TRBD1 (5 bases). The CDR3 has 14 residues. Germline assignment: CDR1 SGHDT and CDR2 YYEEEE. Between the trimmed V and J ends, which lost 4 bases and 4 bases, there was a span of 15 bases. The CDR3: CASSHKIREYEQYF. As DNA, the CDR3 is TGTGCCAGCAGCCATAAAATCAGGGAATACGAGCAGTACTTC.

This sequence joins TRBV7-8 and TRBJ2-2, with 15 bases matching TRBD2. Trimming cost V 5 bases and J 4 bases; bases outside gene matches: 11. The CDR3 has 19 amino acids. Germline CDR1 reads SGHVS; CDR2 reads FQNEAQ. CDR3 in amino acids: CASSTRGTSGGPATGELFF. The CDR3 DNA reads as TGTGCCAGCAGCACCCGCGGGACTAGCGGGGGGCCCGCCACCGGGGAGCTGTTTTTT. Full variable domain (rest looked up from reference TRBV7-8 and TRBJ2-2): GAGVSQSPRYKVAKRGQDVALRCDPISGHVSLFWYQQALGQGPEFLTYFQNEAQLDKSGLPSDRFFAERPEGSVSTLKIQRTQQEDSAVYLCASSTRGTSGGPATGELFFGEGSRLTVL.

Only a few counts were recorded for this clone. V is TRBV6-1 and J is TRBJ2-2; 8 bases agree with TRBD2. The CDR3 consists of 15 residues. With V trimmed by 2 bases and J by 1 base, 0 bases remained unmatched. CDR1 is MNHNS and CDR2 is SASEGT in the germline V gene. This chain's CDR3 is CASSELAGNTGELFF. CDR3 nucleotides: TGTGCCAGCAGTGAACTAGCGGGGAACACCGGGGAGCTGTTTTTT.

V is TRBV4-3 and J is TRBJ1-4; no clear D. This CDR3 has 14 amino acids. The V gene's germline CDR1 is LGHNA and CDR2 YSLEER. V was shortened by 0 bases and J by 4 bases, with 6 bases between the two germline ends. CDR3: CASSQDRFNEKLFF. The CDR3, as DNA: TGCGCCAGCAGCCAAGATCGTTTTAATGAAAAACTGTTTTTT.

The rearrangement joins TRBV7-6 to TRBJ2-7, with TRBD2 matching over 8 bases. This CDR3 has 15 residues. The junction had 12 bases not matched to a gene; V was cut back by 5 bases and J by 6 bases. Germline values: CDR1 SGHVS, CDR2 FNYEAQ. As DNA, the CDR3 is TGTGCCAGCAGCCCCGGGGGGGGAGGGGCTACCGAGCAGTACTTC. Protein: CASSPGGGGATEQYF.